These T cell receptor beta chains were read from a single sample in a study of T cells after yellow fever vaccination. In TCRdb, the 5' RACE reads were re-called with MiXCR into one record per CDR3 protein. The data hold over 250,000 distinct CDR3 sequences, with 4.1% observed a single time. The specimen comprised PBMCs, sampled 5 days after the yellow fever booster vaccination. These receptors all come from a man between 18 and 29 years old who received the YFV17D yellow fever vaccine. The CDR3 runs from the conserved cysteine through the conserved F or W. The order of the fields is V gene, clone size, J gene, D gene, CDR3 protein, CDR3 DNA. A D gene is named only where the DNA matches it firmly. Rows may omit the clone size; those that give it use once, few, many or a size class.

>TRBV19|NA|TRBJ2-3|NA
CASTLAGDRRLDTQYF
TGTGCCAGTACCCTCGCGGGGGACAGGAGGTTAGATACGCAGTATTTT
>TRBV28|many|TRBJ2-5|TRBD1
CASSRRTGKETQYF
TGTGCCAGCAGCCGCCGGACAGGGAAAGAGACCCAGTACTTC
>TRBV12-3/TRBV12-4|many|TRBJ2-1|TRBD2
CASSATSGVSNEQFF
TGTGCCAGCAGCGCCACTAGCGGGGTGAGCAATGAGCAGTTCTTC
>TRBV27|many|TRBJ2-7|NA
CATRKEGHSYEQYF
TGTGCCACCCGGAAAGAGGGCCACTCCTACGAGCAGTACTTC
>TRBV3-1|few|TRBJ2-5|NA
CASSRIGLGGETQYF
TGTGCCAGCAGCCGAATAGGTTTAGGCGGAGAGACCCAGTACTTC
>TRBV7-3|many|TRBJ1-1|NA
CASSALGNTEAFF
TGTGCCAGCAGCGCCCTGGGGAACACTGAAGCTTTCTTT
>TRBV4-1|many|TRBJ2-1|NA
CASSQEASPYNEQFF
TGCGCCAGCAGCCAAGAGGCTAGTCCCTACAATGAGCAGTTCTTC
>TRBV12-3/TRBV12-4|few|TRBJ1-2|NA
CASSRTEGYGYTF
TGTGCCAGCAGTAGAACAGAAGGCTATGGCTACACCTTC
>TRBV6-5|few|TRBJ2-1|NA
CASRTGPWDEQFF
TGTGCCAGCAGAACCGGACCTTGGGATGAGCAGTTCTTC
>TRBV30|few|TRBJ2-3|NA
CAWSVVPPGTQYF
TGTGCCTGGAGTGTAGTTCCCCCCGGTACGCAGTATTTT
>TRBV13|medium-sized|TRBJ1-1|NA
CASSLGLMRRVDFF
TGTGCCAGCAGCTTAGGCCTAATGAGGAGGGTCGATTTCTTT
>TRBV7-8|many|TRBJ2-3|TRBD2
CASSSRPVYGLAGPTDTQYF
TGTGCCAGCAGCTCCCGCCCGGTTTATGGACTAGCGGGCCCCACAGATACGCAGTATTTT
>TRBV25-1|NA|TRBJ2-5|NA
CASSARGEGPETQYF
TGTGCCAGCAGTGCGAGGGGAGAGGGTCCCGAGACCCAGTACTTC
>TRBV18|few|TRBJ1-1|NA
CASSPSTNTEAFF
TGTGCCAGCTCACCGAGCACGAACACTGAAGCTTTCTTT
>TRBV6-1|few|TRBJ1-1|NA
CASSGTRMNTEAFF
TGTGCCAGCAGTGGGACACGGATGAACACTGAAGCTTTCTTT
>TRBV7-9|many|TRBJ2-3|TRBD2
CASSSTGGDTQYF
TGTGCCAGCAGCTCCACGGGGGGTGATACGCAGTATTTT
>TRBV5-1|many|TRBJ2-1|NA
CASSLGGFSYNEQFF
TGCGCCAGCAGCTTGGGGGGTTTCTCCTACAATGAGCAGTTCTTC
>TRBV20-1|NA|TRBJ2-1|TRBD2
CSARDLEIGWSGGSYNEQFF
TGCAGTGCTAGAGATTTAGAGATCGGGTGGAGCGGGGGCTCCTACAATGAGCAGTTCTTC
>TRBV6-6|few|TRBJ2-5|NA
CASSYQSGDRETQYF
TGTGCCAGCAGTTACCAATCCGGAGACAGGGAGACCCAGTACTTC
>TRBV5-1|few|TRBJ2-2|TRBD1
CASSSYGQGVDTGELFF
TGCGCCAGCAGCTCTTATGGACAGGGGGTCGACACCGGGGAGCTGTTTTTT
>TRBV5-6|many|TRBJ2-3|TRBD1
CASSQVDRYSTDTQYF
TGTGCCAGCAGCCAAGTGGACAGGTATAGCACAGATACGCAGTATTTT
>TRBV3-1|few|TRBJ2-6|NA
CASSPSHSGANVLTF
TGTGCCAGCAGCCCTTCCCACTCTGGGGCCAACGTCCTGACTTTC
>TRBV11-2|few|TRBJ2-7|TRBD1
CASSLGGTVSYEQYF
TGTGCCAGCAGCTTAGGGGGGACAGTGTCCTACGAGCAGTACTTC
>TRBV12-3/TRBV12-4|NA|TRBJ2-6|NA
CASTKSAGANVLTF
TGTGCCAGCACCAAGAGTGCCGGGGCCAACGTCCTGACTTTC
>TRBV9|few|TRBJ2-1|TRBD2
CASSVGAGAYNEQFF
TGTGCCAGCAGCGTAGGAGCGGGGGCTTACAATGAGCAGTTCTTC